The 32 T cell receptor beta chains below all came from one sample that was sequenced in a study of blood T cell repertoires in COVID-19. The method was immunoSEQ multiplex PCR; TCRdb's version includes in-frame clones alone and lacks a portion of them. The sample contains roughly 180,000 clones, about 81% of which appear only once. Sequenced sample: peripheral blood. The receptors were sampled from a woman aged 80 or over with COVID-19, enrolled during active disease.

J is TRBJ1-1 and V is TRBV5-1; 7 bases are shared with TRBD1. CDR1 is SGHRS, CDR2 YFSETQ, per germline. The junction had 5 bases not matched to a gene; V was cut back by 0 bases and J by 6 bases. CDR3 length: 14 residues. This chain's CDR3 is CASSLVVQGAEAFF. DNA of the CDR3: TGCGCCAGCAGCTTGGTCGTGCAGGGGGCTGAAGCTTTCTTT.

The rearrangement uses TRBV7-9 and TRBJ2-4, with no clear D. The CDR3 loop spans 15 amino acids. The ends were cut back, 5 bases at V and 0 bases at J, with 11 bases in the middle. Germline CDR1 reads SEHNR; CDR2 reads FQNEAQ (reference sequence). CDR3 sequence: CASSAKMLAKNIQYF. The CDR3, as DNA: TGTGCCAGCAGCGCTAAGATGTTAGCCAAAAACATTCAGTACTTC.

The rearrangement uses TRBV27 and TRBJ1-2, with D possibly TRBD1 on 5 matching bases. There are 14 residues in the CDR3. V lost 6 bases, J lost 2 bases, and 13 bases lay in between. Germline CDR1 reads MNHEY; CDR2 reads SMNVEV (reference sequence). The CDR3 DNA reads as TGTGCCAGCAGGGGCGTCGGGGGGAACTATGGCTACACCTTC. Encoded protein: CASRGVGGNYGYTF.

The chain combines TRBV7-2 with TRBJ2-5, with D tentatively TRBD2 (7 bases). CDR3 length equals 13 residues. In germline, CDR1 is SGHTA, CDR2 FQGNSA. Deletions cut 5 bases from V and 3 bases from J, with 10 bases between. In DNA, the CDR3 is TGTGCCAGCAGCCGAGGGGGGGAAGAGACCCAGTACTTC. Encoded protein: CASSRGGEETQYF.

V usage is TRBV6-2 or TRBV6-3 and J usage is TRBJ2-7; D gene ambiguous. This CDR3 comprises 11 residues. The V and J ends lost 6 bases and 2 bases respectively, with 5 bases between them. Germline V gene data show CDR1 as MNHEY and CDR2 as SVGEGT. CDR3 nucleotide sequence: TGTGCCAGCAGCTTTACCTACGAGCAGTACTTC. Translated, it gives CASSFTYEQYF.

The chain has TRBV11-2 and TRBJ2-1; weak D call: TRBD1 (6 bases). Trimming shortened V by 4 bases and J by 11 bases, and 12 bases separated the two germline ends. Germline V lookup: CDR1 SGHAT, CDR2 FQNNGV. The CDR3 length is 12 residues. CDR3 in DNA: TGTGCCAGCAGCTGGGGACAACCACAGCAGTTCTTC. Translating gives CASSWGQPQQFF.

The chain employs TRBV28 and TRBJ1-1; 11 bases match TRBD1. Germline loops: CDR1 MDHEN, CDR2 SYDVKM. J gave up 5 bases and V 3 bases, and 8 bases lay outside the gene matches. This CDR3 contains 16 residues. The CDR3 here is CASSFPDRGRGTEAFF. The CDR3 bases are TGTGCCAGCAGTTTTCCGGACAGGGGGCGAGGTACTGAAGCTTTCTTT.

This chain joins TRBV27 and TRBJ2-7; TRBD2 matches at 16 bases. CDR1 and CDR2 from the germline V gene are MNHEY and SMNVEV (reference sequence). V lost 8 bases to trimming and J lost 5 bases; unmatched junction nucleotides: 3. CDR3 length equals 14 residues. CDR3 region: CASGTSGRVNEQYF. CDR3 DNA sequence: TGTGCCAGCGGGACTAGCGGGAGGGTAAACGAGCAGTACTTC.

The rearrangement links TRBV7-9 to TRBJ2-5; D uncertain. Trimming shortened V by 2 bases and J by 6 bases, and 4 bases separated the two germline ends. The CDR3 has 11 amino acids. CDR1 SEHNR and CDR2 FQNEAQ come from the germline V gene (reference sequence). The CDR3 sequence: CASSLTKTQYF. Written as DNA, the CDR3 is TGTGCCAGCAGCTTAACAAAGACCCAGTACTTC.

The J gene is TRBJ2-2, the V gene TRBV6-5; D is unclear. V was shortened by 2 bases and J by 9 bases, with 7 bases between the two germline ends. CDR3 length: 12 amino acids. Germline V gene lookup returns CDR1 MNHEY and CDR2 SVGAGI. The CDR3 DNA follows: TGTGCCAGCAGTTACAGCTCGAGGGAGCTGTTTTTT. This sequence encodes CASSYSSRELFF.

The chain is built from TRBV7-9 and TRBJ1-1, with D possibly matching TRBD1 (6 bases). CDR3 length: 15 amino acids. Germline V gene data show CDR1 as SEHNR and CDR2 as FQNEAQ (reference sequence). Trimming stripped 0 bases from V and 3 bases from J, with 11 bases between. The CDR3 protein is CASSLAGGGHTEAFF. The DNA for the CDR3 is TGTGCCAGCAGCTTAGCTGGGGGGGGGCACACTGAAGCTTTCTTT.

The CDR3 loop reads CASSFSGQGIWETQYF. The CDR3 DNA reads TGTGCCAGCAGTTTTTCCGGACAGGGGATTTGGGAGACCCAGTACTTC. The chain is built from TRBV27 and TRBJ2-5, with 9 nucleotides matching TRBD1. The CDR3 has 16 residues. Per the germline V gene, CDR1 is MNHEY and CDR2 is SMNVEV (reference sequence). V trimming: 3 bases; J trimming: 5 bases; junction bases outside the gene matches: 10.

This clone was observed a single time. The chain carries TRBV6-6 and TRBJ1-5; 9 bases align to TRBD1. Germline V gene sequence: CDR1 MNHNY, CDR2 SVGAGI (reference sequence). V lost 6 bases and J lost 4; bases outside the gene matches: 7. This CDR3 contains 15 residues. CDR3 nucleotide sequence: TGTGCCAGCAGACGTGACAGGGGGATGAATCAGCCCCAGCATTTT. Amino acid sequence: CASRRDRGMNQPQHF.

This clone was picked up one time. The chain recombines TRBV28 with TRBJ1-3; D unclear. The V and J ends lost 6 bases and 10 bases respectively, with 28 bases between them. The CDR3 extends over 17 amino acids. Germline CDR1 and CDR2: MDHEN and SYDVKM. CDR3: CASRSTEATKRRNTIYF. The CDR3 DNA follows: TGTGCCAGCAGATCTACCGAAGCGACGAAGCGACGGAATACCATATATTTT.

This chain joins TRBV15 and TRBJ1-2; D unresolved. Trimming left V 1 base short and J 4 bases short, with 7 bases between. The germline gives CDR1 LNHNV, CDR2 YYDKDF (reference sequence). This CDR3 spans 13 amino acids. The CDR3: CATSRGEGYGYTF. CDR3 DNA sequence: TGTGCCACCAGCAGAGGAGAGGGCTATGGCTACACCTTC.

The sample holds a few counts of this clone. This chain uses TRBV2 with TRBJ2-7, with D perhaps matching TRBD2 (5 bases). Germline loops: CDR1 SNHLY, CDR2 FYNNEI. Trimming pared 6 bases from V and 3 bases from J, leaving 15 bases between. This CDR3 has 14 residues. In nucleotides, the CDR3 is TGTGCCAGCAGCACTAGTCGCACCAGCTACGAGCAGTACTTC. Protein: CASSTSRTSYEQYF.

The gene calls are TRBV19 and TRBJ1-3; D gene unclear. The CDR3 length is 13 residues. Germline CDR1 LNHDA, CDR2 SQIVND (reference sequence). Trimming took off 5 bases at V and 0 bases at J, with 5 bases between the two ends. This CDR3 reads CASSPVSGNTIYF. CDR3 nucleotides: TGTGCCAGTAGTCCGGTCTCTGGAAACACCATATATTTT. The whole variable domain, remainder taken from reference TRBV19 and TRBJ1-3, is DGGITQSPKYLFRKEGQNVTLSCEQNLNHDAMYWYRQDPGQGLRLIYYSQIVNDFQKGDIAEGYSVSREKKESFPLTVTSAQKNPTAFYLCASSPVSGNTIYFGEGSWLTVV.

The chain carries TRBV7-9 and TRBJ1-3; unclear D gene. Germline CDR1 is SEHNR and CDR2 is FQNEAQ (reference sequence). The CDR3 sequence is 17 residues long. Trimming stripped 5 bases from V and 0 bases from J, with 17 bases between. The DNA for the CDR3 is TGTGCCAGCAGCCTGAGGGCTTCCAGGAGCTCTGGAAACACCATATATTTT. Amino acid sequence: CASSLRASRSSGNTIYF.

This sequence joins TRBV7-2 and TRBJ2-1, with TRBD2 identical over 11 bases. CDR3 length equals 16 residues. CDR1 SGHTA and CDR2 FQGNSA come from the germline V gene. Unmatched junction bases numbered 6, after V lost 2 bases and J lost 6 bases. CDR3 bases: TGTGCCAGCAGCTTACTAGCGGGGGGTTTCCGCAATGAGCAGTTCTTC. Its protein is CASSLLAGGFRNEQFF.

This clone has more than one count but fewer than ten. This sequence joins TRBV19 and TRBJ1-1; D remains unclear. The germline V gene has CDR1 LNHDA and CDR2 SQIVND (reference sequence). Trimming left V 9 bases short and J 0 bases short, with 11 bases between. This CDR3 spans 13 amino acids. The CDR3 loop is CASLRRVNTEAFF. The CDR3 DNA reads TGTGCCAGCCTTCGGAGGGTGAACACTGAAGCTTTCTTT.

This chain connects TRBV6-6 to TRBJ2-7, with 7 bases matching TRBD1. CDR3 length: 13 residues. V gave up 1 base and J gave up 4 bases; unmatched junction bases: 1. Per the germline V gene, CDR1 is MNHNY and CDR2 is SVGAGI (reference sequence). CDR3 DNA sequence: TGTGCCAGCAGTTACTACAGGGGATACGAGCAGTACTTC. This gives the protein CASSYYRGYEQYF.

V is TRBV20-1 and J is TRBJ1-2, with D tentatively TRBD1 (6 bases). This CDR3 is 11 amino acids long. The V gene lost 3 bases and the J gene lost 11 bases, with 13 bases spanning the gap. Germline V gene lookup returns CDR1 DFQATT and CDR2 SNEGSKA (reference sequence). CDR3 coding DNA: TGCAGTGCTAGTAACAGGGCGGAGTACACCTTC. The encoded protein is CSASNRAEYTF.

The genes are TRBV5-4 and TRBJ2-5; 9 bases line up with TRBD1. The CDR3 loop spans 14 amino acids. CDR1 SGHNT and CDR2 YYREEE come from the germline V gene (reference sequence). Trimming cost V 3 bases and J 5 bases; bases outside gene matches: 5. CDR3 nucleotides: TGTGCCAGCAGCTCACGGGACAGGGCGGAGACCCAGTACTTC. Protein product: CASSSRDRAETQYF.

By share of the sample, this clone is medium-sized. The CDR3 DNA sequence: TGTGCCAGTAGTTTCGGGACAGCCTACGAGCAGTACTTC. Translated: CASSFGTAYEQYF. The chain is built from TRBV19 and TRBJ2-7, with 7 bases matching TRBD1. J lost 2 bases, V lost 5 bases, and 3 bases had no gene match. The CDR3 contains 13 residues. CDR1 and CDR2 (germline): LNHDA, SQIVND (reference sequence).

The chain recombines TRBV28 with TRBJ1-5, with 9 bases aligning to TRBD1. The length of the CDR3 is 16 residues. Germline V gene sequence: CDR1 MDHEN, CDR2 SYDVKM. Trimming at V came to 4 bases and at J to 3 bases, leaving 7 bases not matched to a gene. This CDR3 is CASSWGTGLYNQPQHF. CDR3 coding DNA: TGTGCCAGCAGTTGGGGGACAGGGCTCTACAATCAGCCCCAGCATTTT.

The genes are TRBV25-1 and TRBJ2-2; possible D gene TRBD2, 5 bases. Germline V gene lookup returns CDR1 MGHDK and CDR2 SYGVNS. V shed 4 bases and J shed 0 bases, with 6 bases lying between them. The CDR3 consists of 14 residues. DNA of the CDR3: TGTGCCAGCAGTGGACTAACGAACACCGGGGAGCTGTTTTTT. This gives the protein CASSGLTNTGELFF.

The chain joins TRBV5-3 to TRBJ2-5, with 9 bases lining up with TRBD2. TRBV5-3 is reported as an ORF; its role is uncertain. The ends lost 0 bases at V and 3 bases at J; junction bases unmatched: 3. The CDR3 sequence is 15 residues long. The CDR3 bases are TGTGCCAGAAGCTTGGGCGCGGGAGGGAAAGAGACCCAGTACTTC. This encodes CARSLGAGGKETQYF.

This clone came up a few times. The chain joins TRBV7-6 to TRBJ2-1; 10 bases align to TRBD2. CDR1 SGHVS and CDR2 FNYEAQ come from the germline V gene. This CDR3 contains 16 residues. V shed 5 bases, J shed 3 bases, and the junction held 7 bases outside the gene matches. CDR3 sequence reads: CASSPRAGGHYNEQFF. The CDR3 DNA reads as TGTGCCAGCAGCCCTAGAGCGGGAGGGCACTACAATGAGCAGTTCTTC.

V is TRBV27 and J is TRBJ2-7; D is possibly TRBD2 (5 bases). Germline lookup yields CDR1 MNHEY and CDR2 SMNVEV (reference sequence). With 5 bases removed from V and 6 bases from J, the gap between germline ends came to 23 bases. The CDR3 is 16 residues long. The CDR3 sequence: CASSRGKTGVQGEQYF. In DNA form, the CDR3 reads TGTGCCAGCAGTCGCGGAAAGACCGGGGTTCAAGGCGAGCAGTACTTC.

V is TRBV28 and J is TRBJ2-7; D unclear. Trimming removed 5 bases at V and 1 base at J, with 15 bases between. Germline V gives CDR1 MDHEN, CDR2 SYDVKM. The CDR3 spans 15 residues. The CDR3 sequence is CASSGAIIVSYEQYF. CDR3 DNA: TGTGCCAGCAGTGGAGCGATAATCGTTTCCTACGAGCAGTACTTC. The full variable domain, in which reference TRBV28 and TRBJ2-7 provide the parts outside the CDR3, is DVKVTQSSRYLVKRTGEKVFLECVQDMDHENMFWYRQDPGLGLRLIYFSYDVKMKEKGDIPEGYSVSREKKERFSLILESASTNQTSMYLCASSGAIIVSYEQYFGPGTRLTVT.

This clone was detected once. The chain couples TRBV2 to TRBJ2-5, with 8 bases fitting TRBD1. The CDR3 sequence is 14 residues long. The V gene end was trimmed by 2 bases and the J gene end by 5 bases; junction bases not matched to a gene: 4. The germline CDR1 and CDR2 sequences are SNHLY and FYNNEI. For the CDR3, the DNA is TGTGCCAGCAGTGAACAGGGGGCTGGGGAGACCCAGTACTTC. Its translation: CASSEQGAGETQYF.

Here the CDR3 reads CASSSRLAGGRETQYF. The CDR3 DNA is TGTGCCAGCAGCAGCAGACTAGCGGGAGGGAGGGAGACCCAGTACTTC. The rearrangement uses TRBV28 and TRBJ2-5, with TRBD2 matching 14 bases. The J segment lost 5 bases and the V segment lost 6 bases, leaving 8 bases of the junction unmatched. In germline, CDR1 is MDHEN, CDR2 SYDVKM. The CDR3 consists of 16 residues.